Following are 27 T cell receptor beta chains from one sample sequenced in a study of blood T cell repertoires in COVID-19 (dated by TCRdb to 2018 to 2021). Receptors were amplified or captured by the immunoSEQ multiplex PCR assay. What TCRdb holds here is the immuneACCESS table cut down to in-frame rearrangements. Part of the clones is not present; checked against another copy, under half of the missing clones reflect an unresolved V gene, and the others are unexplained. Counted in this sample were roughly 63,000 clones; around 80% of them appeared once. Roughly 12% of the sample lies in the top ten. The sample consisted of peripheral blood. These receptors originate from a man older than 75 with acute or convalescent COVID-19.

This rearrangement joins TRBV27 to TRBJ2-4, with 8 bases matching TRBD1. The CDR3 totals 17 residues. The trim removed 3 bases at V and 1 base at J, leaving 8 bases unmatched. The V gene's germline CDR1 is MNHEY and CDR2 SMNVEV (reference sequence). In DNA, the CDR3 is TGTGCCAGCAGTTTCCGAATGGACAGGGCGGCCAAAAACATTCAGTACTTC. Translating it yields CASSFRMDRAAKNIQYF.

A single count supports this clone. V and J are TRBV2 and TRBJ2-1; possibly TRBD1 for D (6 bases). V was shortened by 6 bases and J by 8 bases, with 17 bases between the two germline ends. CDR1 and CDR2 (germline): SNHLY, FYNNEI. This CDR3 is built from 14 residues. The CDR3 loop is CASRAGTQSHEQFF. The CDR3 DNA reads TGTGCCAGCAGGGCCGGGACACAGTCCCATGAGCAGTTCTTC.

The rearrangement links TRBV6-5 to TRBJ1-2; no firm D call. V was pared by 6 bases and J by 7 bases, with 15 bases between. This CDR3 is 13 amino acids long. CDR1 MNHEY and CDR2 SVGAGI come from the germline V gene. CDR3 sequence (DNA): TGTGCCAGCAGCCCGATTGAGGTTTCTGGCTACACCTTC. It yields the protein CASSPIEVSGYTF.

This clone came up once. V usage is TRBV6-5 and J usage is TRBJ2-7; tentatively, D is TRBD1 (6 bases). The V end lost 6 bases, the J end lost 3 bases, and 15 bases lay between the germline ends. The CDR3 has 14 amino acids. CDR1 is MNHEY, CDR2 SVGAGI, per germline. DNA for the CDR3: TGTGCCAGCAGAGAGACAGGCAGGGGCTACGAGCAGTACTTC. It encodes CASRETGRGYEQYF.

The chain links TRBV18 to TRBJ1-1; 8 bases are a match to TRBD1. Germline V CDR1 and CDR2: KGHSH, LQKENI. J lost 8 bases, V lost 2 bases, and 4 bases had no gene match. This CDR3 is 13 amino acids long. CDR3 coding DNA: TGTGCCAGCTCACCAGGACAGGGTCCCGAAGCTTTCTTT. Its protein is CASSPGQGPEAFF.

V is TRBV5-1 and J is TRBJ2-7; no firm D call. V dropped 0 bases and J dropped 2 bases, with 6 bases sitting between them. The CDR3 has 13 amino acids. Germline loops: CDR1 SGHRS, CDR2 YFSETQ. The CDR3 DNA reads TGCGCCAGCAGCTTGGACAGCACCTACGAGCAGTACTTC. Its protein is CASSLDSTYEQYF. The whole variable domain, filled in from reference TRBV5-1 and TRBJ2-7, reads KAGVTQTPRYLIKTRGQQVTLSCSPISGHRSVSWYQQTPGQGLQFLFEYFSETQRNKGNFPGRFSGRQFSNSRSEMNVSTLELGDSALYLCASSLDSTYEQYFGPGTRLTVT.

This chain uses TRBV18 with TRBJ2-7, with TRBD1 matching over 8 bases. Germline V gene data show CDR1 as KGHSH and CDR2 as LQKENI. The CDR3 has 14 residues. V lost 3 bases and J lost 2; bases outside the gene matches: 3. The CDR3 nucleotides read TGTGCCAGCTCACCCGGACAGGGTGCCTACGAGCAGTACTTC. The encoded protein is CASSPGQGAYEQYF.

The V and J genes are TRBV3-1 (or the pseudogene TRBV3-2) and TRBJ1-2; D not certain. The CDR3 loop spans 12 amino acids. Trimming pared 1 base from V and 4 bases from J, leaving 4 bases between. CDR1 LGHDT and CDR2 YNNKEL come from the germline V gene (reference sequence). The CDR3 region has the DNA TGTGCCAGCAGCCAAGGTCTCTATGGCTACACCTTC. Its protein product is CASSQGLYGYTF.

The V gene is TRBV2, the J gene TRBJ2-3; TRBD2 matches 15 bases. The V gene's germline CDR1 is SNHLY and CDR2 FYNNEI. This CDR3 contains 18 residues. Trimming took 5 bases from V and 3 from J; bases not matched to a gene: 9. The CDR3 loop reads CASSRTSGGAFMTDTQYF. DNA for the CDR3: TGTGCCAGCAGTCGGACTAGCGGGGGGGCCTTTATGACAGATACGCAGTATTTT. Based on the CDR3 plus reference TRBV2 and TRBJ2-3, the full variable domain is EPEVTQTPSHQVTQMGQEVILRCVPISNHLYFYWYRQILGQKVEFLVSFYNNEISEKSEIFDDQFSVERPDGSNFTLKIRSTKLEDSAMYFCASSRTSGGAFMTDTQYFGPGTRLTVL.

The chain recombines TRBV5-5 with TRBJ2-7, with no clear D. This CDR3 has 14 residues. Trimming left V 5 bases short and J 2 bases short, with 14 bases between. Per the germline V gene, CDR1 is SGHKS and CDR2 is YYEKEE (reference sequence). For the CDR3, the DNA is TGTGCCAGCAGTTTCTTGACTGGTACCTACGAGCAGTACTTC. Residues: CASSFLTGTYEQYF. The complete variable domain, with remaining parts taken from reference TRBV5-5 and TRBJ2-7, reads DAGVTQSPTHLIKTRGQQVTLRCSPISGHKSVSWYQQVLGQGPQFIFQYYEKEERGRGNFPDRFSARQFPNYSSELNVNALLLGDSALYLCASSFLTGTYEQYFGPGTRLTVT.

As for this clone: The junction departs from germline at one end; a sequencing error may be responsible. The CDR3 nucleotides are TGTGCCTTCCTACGGGGGGGCGTTATGAACACTGAAGCTTCCTTT. Protein: CAFLRGGVMNTEASF. The chain is built from TRBV30 and TRBJ1-1; perhaps TRBD1 as D (6 bases). Per the germline V gene, CDR1 is GTSNPN and CDR2 is SVGIG (reference sequence). This CDR3 contains 15 residues.

Judged by abundance, this clone is medium-sized. The rearrangement links TRBV11-3 to TRBJ2-1, with 9 bases aligning to TRBD2. The CDR3 length is 17 residues. The germline V gene has CDR1 SGHNT and CDR2 YENEEA. Trimming removed 0 bases from V and 5 bases from J; junction bases left unmatched: 8. The CDR3 sequence is CASSLEVSGRTNNEQFF. The CDR3 DNA is TGTGCCAGCAGCTTAGAAGTTAGCGGGAGAACAAACAATGAGCAGTTCTTC. The variable domain in full, with the rest retrieved from reference TRBV11-3 and TRBJ2-1, is EAGVVQSPRYKIIEKKQPVAFWCNPISGHNTLYWYLQNLGQGPELLIRYENEEAVDDSQLPKDRFSAERLKGVDSTLKIQPAELGDSAVYLCASSLEVSGRTNNEQFFGPGTRLTVL.

The gene calls are TRBV2 and TRBJ2-7; possible D gene TRBD1, 6 bases. Germline V gives CDR1 SNHLY, CDR2 FYNNEI. V gave up 6 bases and J gave up 2 bases, with 14 bases separating them. The CDR3 runs to 14 residues. The DNA for the CDR3 is TGTGCCAGCAGGACTCGGGACACCGCCTACGAGCAGTACTTC. The encoded protein is CASRTRDTAYEQYF.

V usage is TRBV12-5 and J usage is TRBJ2-3; D ambiguous. Germline V gene data show CDR1 as LGHNT and CDR2 as FRNRAP. This CDR3 has 12 residues. The V end lost 4 bases, the J end lost 7 bases, and 9 bases lay between the germline ends. CDR3 loop: CASGSGINTQYF. The CDR3 DNA is TGTGCTAGTGGTTCCGGTATAAATACGCAGTATTTT.

DNA for the CDR3: TGTGCCAGCACCCTGTCGGGTAGAGATACGCAGTATTTT. It translates to CASTLSGRDTQYF. J is TRBJ2-3 and V is TRBV3-1 (or the pseudogene TRBV3-2); D is unclear. Deletions cut 7 bases from V and 5 bases from J, with 13 bases between. From germline, CDR1 is LGHDT and CDR2 YNNKEL (reference sequence). The CDR3 totals 13 residues.

The rearrangement joins TRBV11-2 to TRBJ1-5; D might be TRBD1 (5 bases). V lost 0 bases and J 8 bases, leaving 8 bases between the germline ends. Germline lookup yields CDR1 SGHAT and CDR2 FQNNGV. The CDR3 runs 13 residues. The CDR3 spells CASSLDREKPQHF. The CDR3 DNA reads TGTGCCAGCAGCTTAGACAGGGAAAAGCCCCAGCATTTT. Full variable domain (missing parts from reference TRBV11-2 and TRBJ1-5): EAGVAQSPRYKIIEKRQSVAFWCNPISGHATLYWYQQILGQGPKLLIQFQNNGVVDDSQLPKDRFSAERLKGVDSTLKIQPAKLEDSAVYLCASSLDREKPQHFGDGTRLSIL.

The V gene is TRBV5-1, the J gene TRBJ1-1; 8 bases line up with TRBD1. V shed 4 bases, J shed 0 bases, and the junction held 2 bases outside the gene matches. The CDR3 extends over 14 amino acids. Germline V CDR1 and CDR2: SGHRS, YFSETQ. For the CDR3, the DNA is TGCGCCAGCAGCCGACAGGGGATGAACACTGAAGCTTTCTTT. Encoded protein: CASSRQGMNTEAFF.

V is TRBV27 and J is TRBJ2-3; no clear D. V was cut by 2 bases and J by 1 base, with 7 bases left in between. CDR1 is MNHEY, CDR2 SMNVEV, per germline (reference sequence). The CDR3 totals 14 residues. CDR3 in amino acids: CASSLSAGTDTQYF. CDR3 DNA: TGTGCCAGCAGTTTAAGCGCGGGCACAGATACGCAGTATTTT.

This chain connects TRBV28 to TRBJ2-7, with TRBD2 identical over 11 bases. Germline V gene sequence: CDR1 MDHEN, CDR2 SYDVKM. The CDR3 is 15 residues long. The junction had 6 bases not matched to a gene; V was cut back by 6 bases and J by 2 bases. The CDR3 spells CASSSGLAGAYEQYF. The CDR3 coding sequence is TGTGCCAGCAGCTCCGGACTAGCGGGCGCCTACGAGCAGTACTTC.

The chain has TRBV2 and TRBJ1-5; 7 bases are a match to TRBD1. Germline CDR1 and CDR2: SNHLY and FYNNEI. The trim removed 8 bases at V and 3 bases at J, leaving 10 bases unmatched. The CDR3 is 15 residues long. The CDR3 sequence: CASGSQGQNNQPQHF. The CDR3 DNA reads TGTGCCAGCGGATCACAGGGGCAAAACAATCAGCCCCAGCATTTT.

For the CDR3, the DNA is TGTGCCACCAGTGAGTCGGGACTGCAGAACACTGAAGCTTTCTTT. This sequence encodes CATSESGLQNTEAFF. V and J are TRBV24-1 and TRBJ1-1, with D possibly TRBD1 on 5 matching bases. V lost 4 bases to trimming and J lost 1 base, with 12 bases between them. Per the germline V gene, CDR1 is KGHDR and CDR2 is SFDVKD. The CDR3 is 15 residues long.

The genes are TRBV5-4 and TRBJ2-5, with a possible D match to TRBD1 (5 bases). The CDR3 has 18 amino acids. The V gene lost 5 bases and the J gene lost 2 bases, with 25 bases spanning the gap. Germline CDR1 SGHNT, CDR2 YYREEE (reference sequence). DNA for the CDR3: TGTGCCAGCAGGTCCCGTCCCACCAGCCGGACACAACAAGAGACCCAGTACTTC. Translated, it gives CASRSRPTSRTQQETQYF. Variable domain in full (rest from reference TRBV5-4 and TRBJ2-5): ETGVTQSPTHLIKTRGQQVTLRCSSQSGHNTVSWYQQALGQGPQFIFQYYREEENGRGNFPPRFSGLQFPNYSSELNVNALELDDSALYLCASRSRPTSRTQQETQYFGPGTRLLVL.

The chain combines TRBV18 with TRBJ1-5; D is possibly TRBD1 (6 bases). Germline values: CDR1 KGHSH, CDR2 LQKENI. With 3 bases removed from V and 8 bases from J, the gap between germline ends came to 20 bases. CDR3 size: 16 residues. CDR3 in amino acids: CASSPRPIGEGEPQHF. For the CDR3, the DNA is TGTGCCAGCTCACCCCGGCCCATAGGTGAGGGGGAGCCCCAGCATTTT.

CDR3 coding DNA: TGTGCCAGTAGTCTCCGGGGTAGCGGGGGGACCCGCACAGATACGCAGTATTTT. The encoded protein is CASSLRGSGGTRTDTQYF. V is TRBV19 and J is TRBJ2-3, with 10 bases aligning to TRBD2. The CDR3 runs to 18 residues. CDR1 is LNHDA, CDR2 SQIVND, per germline (reference sequence). V trimming: 5 bases; J trimming: 1 base; junction bases outside the gene matches: 12.

This sequence joins TRBV16 and TRBJ2-3; 9 bases align to TRBD1. This CDR3 region has 14 residues. V trimming: 5 bases; J trimming: 5 bases; junction bases outside the gene matches: 5. The germline V gene encodes CDR1 KGHSY and CDR2 FQNENV. CDR3 coding DNA: TGTGCCAGCAGCGTGGACAGGGGTGGAGATACGCAGTATTTT. Translating it yields CASSVDRGGDTQYF.

The rearrangement joins TRBV11-2 to TRBJ1-6; D is ambiguous. Germline CDR1 reads SGHAT; CDR2 reads FQNNGV. Trimming shortened V by 5 bases and J by 9 bases, and 20 bases separated the two germline ends. The CDR3 has 16 amino acids. CDR3 loop: CASSPLSSRQFSPLHF. DNA of the CDR3: TGTGCCAGCAGCCCCCTATCTTCCCGACAATTTTCACCCCTCCACTTT.

The chain joins TRBV7-3 to TRBJ2-5; 9 bases are a match to TRBD2. J lost 1 base, V lost 5 bases, and 5 bases had no gene match. Looked up from germline, CDR1 is SGHTA and CDR2 is FQGTGA. This CDR3 has 15 amino acids. The CDR3 DNA follows: TGTGCCAGCAGCATTCTAGCGGGACCCCAAGAGACCCAGTACTTC. Protein sequence: CASSILAGPQETQYF.